These T cell receptor beta chains were read from a single sample in a study of blood T cell repertoires in COVID-19. This table comes from immunoSEQ multiplex PCR, and its TCRdb copy is limited to in-frame clones, with some not included. Of approximately 97,000 clones listed, just under 95% are singletons. The source material was peripheral blood. All receptors derive from a woman aged 50 to 60 with COVID-19, enrolled during active disease. Both conserved end residues are part of each CDR3. A D gene is named only where the DNA matches it firmly. Size is stated for part of the rows, as once, few or many counts, or as a class when the clone is expanded.

. | TRBJ2-7 | TRBV13 | . | TGTGCCAGCAGCCCGACTAGTAACGAGCAGTACTTC | CASSPTSNEQYF
. | TRBJ2-1 | TRBV5-1 | . | TGCGCCAGCAGCTTTCCTACAGGGTCCTCCTACAATGAGCAGTTCTTC | CASSFPTGSSYNEQFF
. | TRBJ1-1 | TRBV20-1 | TRBD1 | TGCAGTGCTGGGGACAGGGTGGCTTTCTTT | CSAGDRVAFF
. | TRBJ1-6 | TRBV30 | . | TGTGCCTGGAGTTCTATGACAGGCCAAAGTTTCTATTCACCCCTCCACTTT | CAWSSMTGQSFYSPLHF
. | TRBJ2-7 | TRBV7-8 | . | TGTGCCAGCAGCCCTAACACAGGGAACGAGCAGTACTTC | CASSPNTGNEQYF
. | TRBJ1-1 | TRBV10-1 | . | TGCGCCAGCAGTAACTATTGGAGGGGAAACACTGAAGCTTTCTTT | CASSNYWRGNTEAFF
. | TRBJ2-1 | TRBV29-1 | TRBD1 | TGCAGCGTTGGATTTCGGACAGGGGGTTTCAATGAGCAGTTCTTC | CSVGFRTGGFNEQFF
. | TRBJ1-2 | TRBV25-1 | TRBD1 | TGTGCCAGCAGTGAATATGGGACAGGAGCTAACTATGGCTACACCTTC | CASSEYGTGANYGYTF
. | TRBJ2-3 | TRBV9 | TRBD2 | TGTGCCAGCAGCCGTAGCGGGGGGGTAGCAGATACGCAGTATTTT | CASSRSGGVADTQYF
. | TRBJ1-1 | TRBV27 | . | TGTGCCAGCAGTCCAGGGACTGTGAACACTGAAGCTTTCTTT | CASSPGTVNTEAFF
few | TRBJ1-4 | TRBV21-1 | . | TGTGCCAGCAGCGCCCAGCCGAGCGATGAAAAACTGTTTTTT | CASSAQPSDEKLFF
. | TRBJ1-2 | TRBV19 | . | TGTGCCAGTACCTCGGGACATATTAACTATGGCTACACCTTC | CASTSGHINYGYTF
. | TRBJ2-3 | TRBV7-2 | TRBD2 | TGTGCCTCGGGTTTGAGCGGGGGGACAGATACGCAGTATTTT | CASGLSGGTDTQYF
. | TRBJ2-7 | TRBV19 | TRBD1 | TGTGCCAGTAGTATGGGGACAGGTCCTTCCTACGAGCAGTACTTC | CASSMGTGPSYEQYF
. | TRBJ2-7 | TRBV6-6 | . | TGTGCCAGCAGCCCTGCTCGAGGGCAGTACTTC | CASSPARGQYF
. | TRBJ1-2 | TRBV6-2/TRBV6-3 | . | TGTGCCAGCAGCTCCAGGGGCGCTAACTATGGCTACACCTTC | CASSSRGANYGYTF
. | TRBJ2-5 | TRBV2 | . | TGTGCCAGCGAAATAGCACGAGAGACCCAGTACTTC | CASEIARETQYF
once | TRBJ2-7 | TRBV28 | TRBD1 | TGTGCCAGCAGTTCGTACAGGGGGCTGGACGAGCAGTACTTC | CASSSYRGLDEQYF
. | TRBJ1-2 | TRBV12-5 | TRBD1 | TGTGCTAGTGGTTTGGCCGACAGGGGCTATGGCTACACCTTC | CASGLADRGYGYTF
once | TRBJ2-7 | TRBV30 | . | TGTGCCTGGAGTGTAAAGGCGAGACAGACTAGAAAGTACGAGCAGTACTTC | CAWSVKARQTRKYEQYF
. | TRBJ2-2 | TRBV5-6 | TRBD1 | TGTGCCAGCGCCCGGGACAGGGGGCGAGAACTGTTTTTT | CASARDRGRELFF
. | TRBJ2-1 | TRBV6-1 | TRBD2 | TGTGCCAGCAGTGAAGGGACTAGCGGGCCCAATGAGCAGTTCTTC | CASSEGTSGPNEQFF
. | TRBJ1-1 | TRBV5-1 | . | TGCGCCAGCAGCATAAACAGCCGCAACACTGAAGCTTTCTTT | CASSINSRNTEAFF
. | TRBJ1-1 | TRBV7-9 | . | TGTGCCAGCAGCTTTAATGGAGGGTCTGAAGCTTTCTTT | CASSFNGGSEAFF
. | TRBJ2-7 | TRBV9 | TRBD1 | TGTGCCAGCAGCGCAGGGGCCGGGACAGGAATCTCCTACGAGCAGTACTTC | CASSAGAGTGISYEQYF
. | TRBJ1-2 | TRBV24-1 | . | TGTGCCACCAGTGATTTTGGGGGGGTCAGTGGCTACACCTTC | CATSDFGGVSGYTF
. | TRBJ2-1 | TRBV6-6 | . | TGTGCCAGCAGTACAGGGTTCGAGCAGTTCTTC | CASSTGFEQFF
. | TRBJ1-1 | TRBV14 | . | TGTGCCAGCAGCCGGACAGAGAACACTGAAGCTTTCTTT | CASSRTENTEAFF
. | TRBJ1-6 | TRBV19 | . | TGTGCCAGTAGTATAAGGGGAGGGGCCCGTAATTCACCCCTCCACTTT | CASSIRGGARNSPLHF
once | TRBJ1-5 | TRBV30 | . | TGTGCCTGGAGTGTCGCAGACAATCAGCCCCAGCATTTT | CAWSVADNQPQHF
few | TRBJ1-1 | TRBV5-4 | . | TGTGCCAGCACCTCTACGGGGTACACTGAAGCTTTCTTT | CASTSTGYTEAFF
. | TRBJ2-3 | TRBV21-1 | . | TGTACACATCCCAATCATAGCGGGGGGGCGCCAGATACGCAGTATTTT | CTHPNHSGGAPDTQYF
few | TRBJ1-1 | TRBV24-1 | . | TGTGCCACCAGGGACAGCATGAACACTGAAGCTTTCTTT | CATRDSMNTEAFF
. | TRBJ1-2 | TRBV7-8 | . | TGTGCCAGCAGCTTAGCGGGAGGAGGAGGTGGCTACACCTTC | CASSLAGGGGGYTF